Only a few counts were recorded for the clone carrying this T cell receptor (beta chain). Its antigen is currently unknown. The CDR3 is made up of 14 amino acids. Germline loops: CDR1 KGHDR, CDR2 SFDVKD. Between the trimmed V and J ends, which lost 9 bases and 2 bases, there was a span of 14 bases. The data originate from a study of T cell repertoires in aging, cancer and after chemotherapy. Study summary: Glioblastoma patients receiving temozolomide-based therapy gave paired samples before and after chemotherapy. The full dataset contained several million TCR reads. Study-wide results and caveats: Compared with age-matched healthy donors, untreated hematological or solid cancer patients showed higher blood TCR clonality.

TCR beta rearrangements were amplified from peripheral blood genomic DNA. Rearranged V-D-J TRB sequences were amplified with a mixed TRB-A/B primer pool. Using its own MiXCR run on the multiplex PCR reads, TCRdb lists one record per CDR3 protein. The table lists around 550 distinct CDR3 sequences, around 20% of them singletons, with 60% to 80% in the top ten. The receptor was isolated from a human donor with a solid tumor. Specimen: blood. V usage is TRBV24-1 and J usage is TRBJ2-3; possible D gene TRBD1, 5 bases. CDR3 DNA sequence: TGTGCCACCTCCGACAGTTTCCTCACAGATACGCAGTATTTT. Translated: CATSDSFLTDTQYF.